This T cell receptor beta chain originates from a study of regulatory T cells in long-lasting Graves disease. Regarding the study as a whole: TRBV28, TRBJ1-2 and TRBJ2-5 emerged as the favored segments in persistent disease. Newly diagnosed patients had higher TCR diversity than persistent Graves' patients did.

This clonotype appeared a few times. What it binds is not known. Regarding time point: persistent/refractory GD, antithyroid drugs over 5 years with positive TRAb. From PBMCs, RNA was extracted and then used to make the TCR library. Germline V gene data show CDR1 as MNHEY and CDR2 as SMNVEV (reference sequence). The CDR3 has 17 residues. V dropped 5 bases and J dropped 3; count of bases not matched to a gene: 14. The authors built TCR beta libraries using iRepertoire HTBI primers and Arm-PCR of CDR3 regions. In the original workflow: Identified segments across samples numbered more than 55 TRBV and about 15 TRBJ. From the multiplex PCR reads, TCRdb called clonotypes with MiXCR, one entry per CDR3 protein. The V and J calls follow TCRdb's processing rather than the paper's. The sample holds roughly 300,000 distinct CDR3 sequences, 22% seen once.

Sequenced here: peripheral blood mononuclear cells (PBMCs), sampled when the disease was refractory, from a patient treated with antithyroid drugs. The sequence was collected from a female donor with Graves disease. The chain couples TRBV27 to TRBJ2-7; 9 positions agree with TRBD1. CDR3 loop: CASSDPNRGRDIYEQYF. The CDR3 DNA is TGTGCCAGCAGTGATCCTAACAGGGGGCGCGACATCTACGAGCAGTACTTC.